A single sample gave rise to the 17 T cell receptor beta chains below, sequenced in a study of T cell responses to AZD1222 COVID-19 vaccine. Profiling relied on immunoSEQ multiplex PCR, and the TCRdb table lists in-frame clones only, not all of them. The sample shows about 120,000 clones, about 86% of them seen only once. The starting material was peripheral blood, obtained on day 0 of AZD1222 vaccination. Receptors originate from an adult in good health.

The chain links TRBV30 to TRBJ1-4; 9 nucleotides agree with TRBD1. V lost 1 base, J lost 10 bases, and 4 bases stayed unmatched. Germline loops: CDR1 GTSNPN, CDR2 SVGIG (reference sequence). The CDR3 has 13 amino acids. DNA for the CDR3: TGTGCCTGGAGTGCAGGACAGGGGATAAAACTGTTTTTT. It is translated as CAWSAGQGIKLFF.

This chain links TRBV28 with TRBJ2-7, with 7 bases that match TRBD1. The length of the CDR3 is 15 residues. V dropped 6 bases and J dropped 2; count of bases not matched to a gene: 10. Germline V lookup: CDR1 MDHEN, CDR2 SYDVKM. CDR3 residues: CASSPPGQGAYEQYF. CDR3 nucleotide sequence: TGTGCCAGCAGCCCGCCAGGGCAGGGGGCCTACGAGCAGTACTTC.

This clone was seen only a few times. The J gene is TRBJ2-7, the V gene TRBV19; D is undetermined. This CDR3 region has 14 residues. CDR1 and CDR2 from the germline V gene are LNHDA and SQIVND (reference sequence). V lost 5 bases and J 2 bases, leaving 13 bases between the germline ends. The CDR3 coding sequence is TGTGCCAGTAGTTCCCCGCGGACGGCCTACGAGCAGTACTTC. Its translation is CASSSPRTAYEQYF.

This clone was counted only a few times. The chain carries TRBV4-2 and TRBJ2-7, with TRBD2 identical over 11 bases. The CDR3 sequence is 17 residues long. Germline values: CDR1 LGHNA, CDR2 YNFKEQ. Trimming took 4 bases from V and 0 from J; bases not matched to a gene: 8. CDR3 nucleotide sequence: TGTGCCAGCAGCCGCCCCGCGGGGACTAGCGGCTCCTACGAGCAGTACTTC. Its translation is CASSRPAGTSGSYEQYF.

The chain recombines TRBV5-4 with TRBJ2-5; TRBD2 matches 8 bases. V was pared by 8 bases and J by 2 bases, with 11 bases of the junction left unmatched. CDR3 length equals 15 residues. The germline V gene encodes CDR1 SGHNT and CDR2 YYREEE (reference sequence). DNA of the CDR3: TGTGCCAGTAGGCTAACTAGCGGTTTACAAGAGACCCAGTACTTC. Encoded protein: CASRLTSGLQETQYF.

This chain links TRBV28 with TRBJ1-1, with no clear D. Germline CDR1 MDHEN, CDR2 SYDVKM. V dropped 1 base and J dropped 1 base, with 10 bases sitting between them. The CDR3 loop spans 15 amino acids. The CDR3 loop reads CASSLLGRTNTEAFF. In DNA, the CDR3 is TGTGCCAGCAGTTTATTAGGGAGGACGAACACTGAAGCTTTCTTT.

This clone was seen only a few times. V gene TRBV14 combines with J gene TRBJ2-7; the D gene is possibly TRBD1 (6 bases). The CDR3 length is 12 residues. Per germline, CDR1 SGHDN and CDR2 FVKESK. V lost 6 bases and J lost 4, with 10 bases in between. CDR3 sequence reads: CASSPQGYEQYF. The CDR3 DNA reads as TGTGCCAGCAGTCCCCAGGGGTACGAGCAGTACTTC.

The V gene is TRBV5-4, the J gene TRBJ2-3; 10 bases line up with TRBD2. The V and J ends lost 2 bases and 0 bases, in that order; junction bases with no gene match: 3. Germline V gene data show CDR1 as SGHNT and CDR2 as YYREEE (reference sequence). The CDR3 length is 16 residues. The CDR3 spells CASSFKLAGSTDTQYF. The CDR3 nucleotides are TGTGCCAGCAGCTTTAAACTAGCGGGGAGCACAGATACGCAGTATTTT.

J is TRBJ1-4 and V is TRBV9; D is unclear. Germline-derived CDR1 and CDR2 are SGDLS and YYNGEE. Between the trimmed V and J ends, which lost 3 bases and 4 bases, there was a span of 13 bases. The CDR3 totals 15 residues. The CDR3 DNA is TGTGCCAGCAGCGCTGCGTTTCGGAGTAATGAAAAACTGTTTTTT. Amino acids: CASSAAFRSNEKLFF.

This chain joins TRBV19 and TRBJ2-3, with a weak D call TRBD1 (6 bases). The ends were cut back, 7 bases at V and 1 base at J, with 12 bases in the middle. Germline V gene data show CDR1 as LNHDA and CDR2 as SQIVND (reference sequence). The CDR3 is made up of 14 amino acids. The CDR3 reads CASTSTGRTDTQYF. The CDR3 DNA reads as TGTGCCAGTACCTCGACAGGCCGCACAGATACGCAGTATTTT.

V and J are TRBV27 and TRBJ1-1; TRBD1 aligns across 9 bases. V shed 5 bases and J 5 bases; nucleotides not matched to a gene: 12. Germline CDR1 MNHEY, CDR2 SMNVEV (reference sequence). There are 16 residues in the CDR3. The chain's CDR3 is CASSPGTGRRGTEAFF. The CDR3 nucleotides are TGTGCCAGCAGTCCCGGGACAGGGCGCCGTGGGACTGAAGCTTTCTTT.

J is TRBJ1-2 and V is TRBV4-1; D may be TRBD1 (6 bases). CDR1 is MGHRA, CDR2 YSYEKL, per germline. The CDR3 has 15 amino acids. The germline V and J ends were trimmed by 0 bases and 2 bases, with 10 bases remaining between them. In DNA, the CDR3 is TGCGCCAGCAGCCAAGAGGGAACAGGGAACTATGGCTACACCTTC. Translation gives CASSQEGTGNYGYTF.

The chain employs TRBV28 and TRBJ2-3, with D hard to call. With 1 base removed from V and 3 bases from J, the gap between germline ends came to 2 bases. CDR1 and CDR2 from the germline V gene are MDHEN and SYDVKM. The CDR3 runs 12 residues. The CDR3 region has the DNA TGTGCCAGCAGTTTATTAACAGATACGCAGTATTTT. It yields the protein CASSLLTDTQYF.

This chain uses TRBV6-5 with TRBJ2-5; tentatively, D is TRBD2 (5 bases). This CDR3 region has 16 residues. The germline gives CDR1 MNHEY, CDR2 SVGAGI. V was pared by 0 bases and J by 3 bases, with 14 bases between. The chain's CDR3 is CASSYSLGAEKETQYF. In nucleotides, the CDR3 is TGTGCCAGCAGTTACTCGTTGGGAGCGGAGAAAGAGACCCAGTACTTC.

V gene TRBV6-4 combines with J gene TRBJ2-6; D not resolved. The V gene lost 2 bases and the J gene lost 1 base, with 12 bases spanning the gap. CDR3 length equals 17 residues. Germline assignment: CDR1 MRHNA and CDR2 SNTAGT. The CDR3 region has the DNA TGTGCCAGCAGTGACAAAGGGTTCCCTTCTGGGGCCAACGTCCTGACTTTC. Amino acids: CASSDKGFPSGANVLTF.

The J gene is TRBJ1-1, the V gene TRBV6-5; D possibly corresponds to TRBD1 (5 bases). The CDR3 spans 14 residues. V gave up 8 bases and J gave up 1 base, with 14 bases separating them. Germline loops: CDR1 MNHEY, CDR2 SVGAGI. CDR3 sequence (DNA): TGTGCCAGCCTTCCGGGACCTCAGAACACTGAAGCTTTCTTT. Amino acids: CASLPGPQNTEAFF.

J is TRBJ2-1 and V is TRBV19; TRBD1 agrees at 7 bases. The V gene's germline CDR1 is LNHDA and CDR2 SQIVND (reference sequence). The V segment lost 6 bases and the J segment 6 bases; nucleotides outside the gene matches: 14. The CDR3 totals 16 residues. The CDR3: CASSTRMQGGLNEQFF. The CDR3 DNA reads TGTGCCAGTAGCACCCGAATGCAAGGGGGCCTCAATGAGCAGTTCTTC.